This is a list of T cell receptor beta chains from one sample in a study of T cell repertoires in cytomegalovirus infection. TCRdb independently ran MiXCR on the reads; one entry per CDR3 protein. The data hold about 150,000 distinct CDR3 sequences, with 17% observed a single time. Sequencing was done on a sample of CD8+ T cells from PBMCs. The receptor set was obtained from a human donor in good health (CMV status not recorded). Some clones in this sample may be carry-over from other donors' samples. Both conserved end residues are part of each CDR3. A D gene is named only where the DNA matches it firmly. Clone size is stated in some rows and not others, as once, few, many or a class when expanded.

NA NA TRBJ2-7 TRBV6-5 TGTGCCAGCAGCTACGCCGGACCCATCACGGCCGAGCAGTACTTC CASSYAGPITAEQYF
NA many TRBJ1-1 TRBV7-9 TGTGCCAGCAGCTTAGGTGAGAACACTGAAGCTTTCTTT CASSLGENTEAFF
NA NA TRBJ2-1 TRBV7-2 TGTGCCAGCAGCTTAGGCGGGGGCGTTGAGCAGTTCTTC CASSLGGGVEQFF
NA NA TRBJ1-4 TRBV28 TGTGCCAGCACCTGGGGGGGGCGAGCGGAAAAACTGTTTTTT CASTWGGRAEKLFF
NA NA TRBJ2-6 TRBV6-6 TGTGCCAGCAACTCTGGGGCCAACGTCCTGACTTTC CASNSGANVLTF
TRBD1 NA TRBJ2-3 TRBV7-9 TGTGCCAGCAGGCCGGGACAGGGGTTACCAGATACGCAGTATTTT CASRPGQGLPDTQYF
TRBD2 many TRBJ2-5 TRBV6-2/TRBV6-3 TGTGCCAGCAGTCCGGGACTAGCGAGGGAGACCCAGTACTTC CASSPGLARETQYF
NA many TRBJ1-5 TRBV7-2 TGTGCCAGCAGCCTTAATGCAGGGAGGAGCAATCAGCCCCAGCATTTT CASSLNAGRSNQPQHF
NA NA TRBJ2-1 TRBV20-1 TGCAGTGCTGCCCACAGGGGAGGGTTTGAGCAGTTCTTC CSAAHRGGFEQFF
TRBD1 few TRBJ2-1 TRBV6-2/TRBV6-3 TGTGCCACCCGACCAGGGAGACAGGGATTAAATGAGCAGTTCTTC CATRPGRQGLNEQFF
NA NA TRBJ1-3 TRBV28 TGTGCCAGCACCCTTGGCCCAAGGTGGTACTCTGGAAACACCATATATTTT CASTLGPRWYSGNTIYF
NA NA TRBJ1-1 TRBV7-2 TGTGCCAGCAGCTTAGTTCCAGAAGCTTTCTTT CASSLVPEAFF
TRBD2 few TRBJ2-1 TRBV2 TGTGCCAGCAGCTCAAAGAGGACTAGCGGTTACAATGAGCAGTTCTTC CASSSKRTSGYNEQFF
NA NA TRBJ1-1 TRBV7-2 TGTGCCAGCAGCCCTCAGGATGAAGCTTTCTTT CASSPQDEAFF
NA NA TRBJ2-1 TRBV11-2 TGTGCCAGCAGCTTAGAGGGCAGGGAGATCGATGAGCAGTTCTTC CASSLEGREIDEQFF
NA many TRBJ1-1 TRBV7-2 TGTGCCAGCAGCCTCAAAGGGCTAAAAGCTTTCTTT CASSLKGLKAFF
NA NA TRBJ2-1 TRBV15 TGTGCCACCTCCGAGTCAGTTCGGGGGCCCAGGTGGGACTGGACCATTTTTGAGCAGTTCTTC CATSESVRGPRWDWTIFEQFF